Listed here are 27 T cell receptor beta chains from one sample, sequenced in a study of T cell repertoires in cytomegalovirus infection. These receptors are not linked to any known antigen. TCRdb re-called the reads through MiXCR, storing one row per CDR3 protein. Counted here are 340,000 or so distinct CDR3 sequences, roughly 25% occurring once; the ten biggest clones make up about an eighth. Sequenced here: cultured PBMCs, sampled from culture after CMV antigen stimulation. The origin of the receptors is a human donor in good health (CMV status not recorded). Some clones in this sample may be carry-over from other donors' samples.

J is TRBJ1-2 and V is TRBV19; D not resolved. V was shortened by 4 bases and J by 8 bases, with 14 bases between the two germline ends. This CDR3 is built from 13 residues. Looked up from germline, CDR1 is LNHDA and CDR2 is SQIVND (reference sequence). DNA of the CDR3: TGTGCCAGTAGTACGGAGACCCGGCGGGGCTACACCTTC. Its protein product is CASSTETRRGYTF. The complete variable domain, with remaining parts taken from reference TRBV19 and TRBJ1-2, reads DGGITQSPKYLFRKEGQNVTLSCEQNLNHDAMYWYRQDPGQGLRLIYYSQIVNDFQKGDIAEGYSVSREKKESFPLTVTSAQKNPTAFYLCASSTETRRGYTFGSGTRLTVV.

J is TRBJ2-7 and V is TRBV2, with 9 bases fitting TRBD2. The CDR3 consists of 14 residues. The trim removed 2 bases at V and 6 bases at J, leaving 5 bases unmatched. Germline CDR1 and CDR2: SNHLY and FYNNEI. DNA of the CDR3: TGTGCCAGCAGTGAAAGCGGACTAGCGCTCGAGCAGTACTTC. This translates into CASSESGLALEQYF. The full variable domain, completed using reference TRBV2 and TRBJ2-7, is EPEVTQTPSHQVTQMGQEVILRCVPISNHLYFYWYRQILGQKVEFLVSFYNNEISEKSEIFDDQFSVERPDGSNFTLKIRSTKLEDSAMYFCASSESGLALEQYFGPGTRLTVT.

This rearrangement joins TRBV24-1 to TRBJ2-7, with no clear D. The CDR3 runs 18 residues. The germline V gene encodes CDR1 KGHDR and CDR2 SFDVKD. V gave up 0 bases and J gave up 3 bases, with 20 bases separating them. CDR3 in amino acids: CATSDLLSTNAENYEQYV. In nucleotides, the CDR3 is TGTGCCACCAGTGATTTGCTCTCCACGAACGCGGAAAACTACGAGCAGTACGTC.

This clonotype was detected many times. The chain carries TRBV7-3 and TRBJ2-2, with 9 bases aligning to TRBD1. From germline, CDR1 is SGHTA and CDR2 FQGTGA. V was pared by 3 bases and J by 6 bases, with 2 bases of the junction left unmatched. This CDR3 spans 14 amino acids. CDR3 in amino acids: CASSLGTGPGELFF. In nucleotides, the CDR3 is TGTGCCAGCAGCTTGGGGACAGGGCCCGGGGAGCTGTTTTTT.

The chain employs TRBV6-6 and TRBJ1-2; 10 nucleotides line up with TRBD1. With V trimmed by 6 bases and J by 5 bases, 9 bases remained unmatched. Germline V CDR1 and CDR2: MNHNY, SVGAGI (reference sequence). The CDR3 runs to 15 residues. The CDR3 protein is CASRAGTGAGYGYTF. The CDR3, as DNA: TGTGCCAGCAGGGCAGGGACAGGGGCCGGGTATGGCTACACCTTC.

This chain joins TRBV10-3 and TRBJ2-3; 8 positions match TRBD2. Germline loops: CDR1 ENHRY, CDR2 SYGVKD. The CDR3 sequence is 17 residues long. Trimming removed 0 bases from V and 0 bases from J; junction bases left unmatched: 5. The CDR3 nucleotides read TGTGCCATCAGTGAGTCGGCTAGCGGGCATAGCACAGATACGCAGTATTTT. Amino acid sequence: CAISESASGHSTDTQYF.

This sequence joins TRBV15 and TRBJ2-7; weak D call: TRBD2 (5 bases). Per the germline V gene, CDR1 is LNHNV and CDR2 is YYDKDF (reference sequence). The CDR3 runs to 15 residues. V was cut by 0 bases and J by 6 bases, with 15 bases left in between. The DNA of the CDR3 is TGTGCCACCAGCAGAGATCTCGCGGGCTCAGGCGAGCAGTACTTC. Amino acids: CATSRDLAGSGEQYF. Filled out from reference TRBV15 and TRBJ2-7, the complete variable domain reads DAMVIQNPRYQVTQFGKPVTLSCSQTLNHNVMYWYQQKSSQAPKLLFHYYDKDFNNEADTPDNFQSRRPNTSFCFLDIRSPGLGDTAMYLCATSRDLAGSGEQYFGPGTRLTVT.

The CDR3 spells CAWSASSTDTQYF. As DNA, the CDR3 is TGTGCCTGGAGTGCATCTAGCACAGATACGCAGTATTTT. This chain joins TRBV30 and TRBJ2-3, with D uncertain. CDR3 length: 13 amino acids. The germline V and J ends were trimmed by 1 base and 0 bases, with 5 bases remaining between them. Germline CDR1 reads GTSNPN; CDR2 reads SVGIG (reference sequence). The variable domain in full, with the rest retrieved from reference TRBV30 and TRBJ2-3, is SQTIHQWPATLVQPVGSPLSLECTVEGTSNPNLYWYRQAAGRGLQLLFYSVGIGQISSEVPQNLSASRPQDRQFILSSKKLLLSDSGFYLCAWSASSTDTQYFGPGTRLTVL.

This clonotype was found a few times. The rearrangement links TRBV11-2 to TRBJ1-1; no definite D call. The V and J ends lost 10 bases and 1 base respectively, with 13 bases between them. CDR3 length: 13 amino acids. The germline V gene has CDR1 SGHAT and CDR2 FQNNGV. This CDR3 reads CATRGVGNTEAFF. The CDR3 DNA sequence: TGTGCCACCCGTGGGGTGGGGAACACTGAAGCTTTCTTT.

The chain couples TRBV19 to TRBJ2-3; 12 bases fit TRBD2. This CDR3 comprises 18 residues. Germline V lookup: CDR1 LNHDA, CDR2 SQIVND (reference sequence). Trimming took 5 bases from V and 5 from J; bases not matched to a gene: 14. The CDR3 sequence: CASSPGTGRTSGIDTQYF. DNA for the CDR3: TGTGCCAGTAGTCCCGGGACAGGGCGGACTAGCGGGATAGATACGCAGTATTTT.

The chain employs TRBV3-1 and TRBJ2-7; D may correspond to TRBD1 or TRBD2 (5 bases each). CDR1 and CDR2 (germline): LGHDT, YNNKEL (reference sequence). Trimming pared 7 bases from V and 4 bases from J, leaving 32 bases between. This CDR3 comprises 19 residues. The CDR3 here is CASTPIRDHPSPPEYEQYV. The CDR3 coding sequence is TGTGCCAGCACCCCGATACGGGACCACCCGTCACCTCCGGAATACGAGCAGTACGTC.

This clonotype has ten or more counts. J is TRBJ2-7 and V is TRBV7-2; a possible D gene is TRBD1 (6 bases). CDR1 and CDR2 (germline): SGHTA, FQGNSA. Between the trimmed V and J ends, which lost 2 bases and 2 bases, there was a span of 10 bases. The CDR3 is made up of 14 amino acids. The CDR3 loop is CASSLTRGPYEQYF. The CDR3 nucleotides are TGTGCCAGCAGCTTAACCAGGGGACCCTACGAGCAGTACTTC.

This clonotype has a handful of counts. V and J are TRBV7-9 and TRBJ1-4, with D perhaps matching TRBD1 (5 bases). Germline V lookup: CDR1 SEHNR, CDR2 FQNEAQ (reference sequence). The ends were cut back, 6 bases at V and 6 bases at J, with 14 bases in the middle. The CDR3 contains 14 residues. The CDR3, as DNA: TGTGCCAGCAGGAGGGGCCAGGGCGATGAAAAACTGTTTTTT. Encoded protein: CASRRGQGDEKLFF.

This clonotype occurred many times. The chain joins TRBV2 to TRBJ1-5; D ambiguous. CDR3 length equals 14 residues. Germline CDR1 is SNHLY and CDR2 is FYNNEI. V was clipped by 2 bases and J by 6 bases, with 11 bases between them. The CDR3 DNA reads as TGTGCCAGCAGTGAAAGGCCAGGCGGTCAGCCCCAGCATTTT. As protein: CASSERPGGQPQHF.

This clonotype was detected a few times. The J gene is TRBJ1-2, the V gene TRBV4-1, with D perhaps TRBD1 (6 bases). Germline CDR1 MGHRA, CDR2 YSYEKL. Deletions cut 2 bases from V and 4 bases from J, with 11 bases between. CDR3 length equals 14 residues. This CDR3 reads CASSQTGQIYGYTF. CDR3 bases: TGCGCCAGCAGCCAAACTGGACAGATCTATGGCTACACCTTC.

V usage is TRBV6-5 and J usage is TRBJ1-2; 7 nucleotides match TRBD1. The CDR3 sequence is 15 residues long. The germline gives CDR1 MNHEY, CDR2 SVGAGI. V shed 2 bases, J shed 0 bases, and the junction held 3 bases outside the gene matches. The CDR3 coding sequence is TGTGCCAGCAGTTACCGGGACAGACCTAACTATGGCTACACCTTC. Translating it yields CASSYRDRPNYGYTF.

This clonotype was counted ten times or more. This chain uses TRBV7-9 with TRBJ1-1; a possible D gene is TRBD1 (6 bases). Trimming stripped 0 bases from V and 0 bases from J, with 8 bases between. Germline assignment: CDR1 SEHNR and CDR2 FQNEAQ (reference sequence). The CDR3 runs 15 residues. The CDR3 loop reads CASSLAQGLNTEAFF. As DNA, the CDR3 is TGTGCCAGCAGCTTAGCGCAGGGGTTGAACACTGAAGCTTTCTTT.

V and J are TRBV28 and TRBJ2-2; TRBD2 matches at 9 bases. The germline CDR1 and CDR2 sequences are MDHEN and SYDVKM. V gave up 2 bases and J gave up 5 bases; unmatched junction bases: 6. The CDR3 is 16 residues long. CDR3 loop: CASSLAGGIGTGELFF. For the CDR3, the DNA is TGTGCCAGCAGTTTAGCGGGAGGGATCGGTACCGGGGAGCTGTTTTTT.

V gene TRBV6-2 or TRBV6-3 combines with J gene TRBJ1-1; D not resolved. CDR3 size: 14 residues. The V end lost 0 bases, the J end lost 1 base, and 6 bases lay between the germline ends. The germline V gene has CDR1 MNHEY and CDR2 SVGEGT. CDR3 residues: CASSYSIRNTEAFF. CDR3 DNA: TGTGCCAGCAGTTACTCGATAAGGAACACTGAAGCTTTCTTT.

This clonotype was counted many times. This chain connects TRBV12-3 or TRBV12-4 to TRBJ1-2; D not resolved. V shed 6 bases and J shed 6 bases, with 23 bases lying between them. The CDR3 runs 16 residues. CDR3 sequence reads: CASSEGPAGGQDGYTF. In nucleotides, the CDR3 is TGTGCCAGCAGCGAAGGCCCGGCAGGCGGGCAGGATGGCTACACCTTC.

The table lists this clonotype with many counts. The chain carries TRBV7-8 and TRBJ2-7, with 7 bases lining up with TRBD2. This CDR3 contains 13 residues. CDR1 SGHVS and CDR2 FQNEAQ come from the germline V gene. V was pared by 5 bases and J by 10 bases, with 11 bases of the junction left unmatched. The CDR3 nucleotides are TGTGCCAGCAGCAAGGATAGCGGGTTGGTACAGTACGTC. Amino acid sequence: CASSKDSGLVQYV.

This clonotype showed up just a few times. The V and J genes are TRBV5-6 and TRBJ2-7; D is ambiguous. V lost 1 base and J 0 bases, leaving 8 bases between the germline ends. Germline CDR1 reads SGHDT; CDR2 reads YYEEEE. This CDR3 comprises 14 residues. In DNA, the CDR3 is TGTGCCAGCAGCTTGTGGGGAAACTCCTACGAGCAGTACTTC. Its translation is CASSLWGNSYEQYF.

This clonotype was found many times. The gene calls are TRBV12-3 or TRBV12-4 and TRBJ2-2; D may be TRBD1 (6 bases). The CDR3 spans 14 residues. Deletions cut 3 bases from V and 6 bases from J, with 11 bases between. CDR3 region: CASSLSQGPGELFF. The CDR3 DNA reads as TGTGCCAGCAGTTTGTCACAGGGCCCCGGGGAGCTGTTTTTT.

Of note for this clonotype: This may arise from a read error, as a much more abundant clone is one base away. This chain connects TRBV27 to TRBJ2-7, with 7 bases that match TRBD1. CDR3 length equals 14 residues. The germline V gene encodes CDR1 MNHEY and CDR2 SMNVEV (reference sequence). CDR3 loop: CANSPRTGVNEQYV. The CDR3 DNA follows: TGTGCCAACAGTCCCCGGACAGGCGTCAACGAGCAGTACGTC.

This clonotype was detected ten times or more. The chain combines TRBV7-8 with TRBJ1-5; weak D call: TRBD1 (5 bases). Trimming shortened V by 5 bases and J by 0 bases, and 17 bases separated the two germline ends. Per germline, CDR1 SGHVS and CDR2 FQNEAQ. The CDR3 is 17 residues long. CDR3 in amino acids: CASSPTGTSRSNQPQHF. DNA of the CDR3: TGTGCCAGCAGCCCTACCGGGACTTCCCGTAGCAATCAGCCCCAGCATTTT.

This clonotype turned up a few times. The V call is TRBV6-2 or TRBV6-3, the J call TRBJ2-7; 8 bases line up with TRBD1. The length of the CDR3 is 11 residues. Per the germline V gene, CDR1 is MNHEY and CDR2 is SVGEGT. The ends lost 5 bases at V and 9 bases at J; junction bases unmatched: 3. The CDR3 loop reads CASSDGQGQYV. For the CDR3, the DNA is TGTGCCAGCAGTGATGGACAGGGGCAGTACGTC.

This clonotype has a handful of counts. The chain links TRBV11-2 to TRBJ2-1; 8 positions agree with TRBD2. Germline V gives CDR1 SGHAT, CDR2 FQNNGV. CDR3 length: 15 residues. The ends lost 1 base at V and 8 bases at J; junction bases unmatched: 7. CDR3 DNA sequence: TGTGCCAGCAGCTTAGGCCTCGGGGGGGGGGATGAGCAGTTCTTC. Translating gives CASSLGLGGGDEQFF.